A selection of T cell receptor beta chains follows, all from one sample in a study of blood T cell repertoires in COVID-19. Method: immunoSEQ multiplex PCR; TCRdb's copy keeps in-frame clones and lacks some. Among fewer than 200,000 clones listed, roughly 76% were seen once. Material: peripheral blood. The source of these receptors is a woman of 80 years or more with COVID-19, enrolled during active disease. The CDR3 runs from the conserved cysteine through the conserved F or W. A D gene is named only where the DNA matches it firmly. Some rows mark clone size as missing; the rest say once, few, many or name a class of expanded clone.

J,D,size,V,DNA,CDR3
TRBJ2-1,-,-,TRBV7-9,TGTGCCAGCAACGAGGGAGGAAATGAGCAGTTCTTC,CASNEGGNEQFF
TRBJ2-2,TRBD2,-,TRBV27,TGTGCCAGCAGTTTTTTTGGCGGGAGGGTTTGGACCGGGGAGCTGTTTTTT,CASSFFGGRVWTGELFF
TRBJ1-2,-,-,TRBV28,TGTGCCAGCAGAGACAGTAGTAACTATGGCTACACCTTC,CASRDSSNYGYTF
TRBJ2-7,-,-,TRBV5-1,TGCGCCAGCAGCTTGGAGACAGGCTACGAGCAGTACTTC,CASSLETGYEQYF
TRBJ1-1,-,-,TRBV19,TGTGCCAGTAGTATAGCCGGGGTTATCACTGAAGCTTTCTTT,CASSIAGVITEAFF
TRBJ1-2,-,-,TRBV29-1,TGCAGCGCGCGCGACGGGAACTATGGCTACACCTTC,CSARDGNYGYTF
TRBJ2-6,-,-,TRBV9,TGTGCCAGCAGCCTTGGGCCTCATAGAAGCCCTGGGGCCAACGTCCTGACTTTC,CASSLGPHRSPGANVLTF
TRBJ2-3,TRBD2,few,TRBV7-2,TGTGCCAGCAGCCCAGACTCGGCGGGGGGGCAAGATACGCAGTATTTT,CASSPDSAGGQDTQYF
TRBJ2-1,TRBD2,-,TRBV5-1,TGCGCCAGCAGCTTACCTAGCGGGGGGCACAATGAGCAGTTCTTC,CASSLPSGGHNEQFF
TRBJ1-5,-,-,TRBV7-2,TGTGCCAGCAGCTTTACTAATCAGCCCCAGCATTTT,CASSFTNQPQHF
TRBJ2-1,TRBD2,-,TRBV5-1,TGCGCCAGCAAGCCGGAAGCGGGAGGGCATGAGCAGTTCTTC,CASKPEAGGHEQFF
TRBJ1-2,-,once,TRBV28,TGTGCCAGCAACTCACCTCGGGTCCTAGCTAACTATGGCTACACCTTC,CASNSPRVLANYGYTF
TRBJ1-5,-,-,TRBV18,TGTGCCAGCTCACCACTCGCAGGGAGCAATCAGCCCCAGCATTTT,CASSPLAGSNQPQHF
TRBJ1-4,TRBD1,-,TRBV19,TGTGCCAGTAGTCCGGGACAGGGTAATGAAAAACTGTTTTTT,CASSPGQGNEKLFF
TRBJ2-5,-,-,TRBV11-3,TGTGCCAGCGCTCGACAGGACCAAGAGACCCAGTACTTC,CASARQDQETQYF
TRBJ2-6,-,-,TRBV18,TGTGCCAGCTCACCGACAATTCCTGGGGCCAACGTCCTGACTTTC,CASSPTIPGANVLTF
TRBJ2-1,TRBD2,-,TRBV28,TGTGCCAGCAGTTTAGGGTTCGGGACTAAGAGCATCAATGAGCAGTTCTTC,CASSLGFGTKSINEQFF
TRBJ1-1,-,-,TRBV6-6,TGTGCCAGTGGGACGGGAGGTAACACTGAAGCTTTCTTT,CASGTGGNTEAFF
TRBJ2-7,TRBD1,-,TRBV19,TGTGCCAGTAGACGGGGGGACAGGGGGCTTTACGAGCAGTACTTC,CASRRGDRGLYEQYF
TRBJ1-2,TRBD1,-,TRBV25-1,TGTGCCAGCAGTGAATATGAAGGGACAGCGGGTGGCTACACCTTC,CASSEYEGTAGGYTF
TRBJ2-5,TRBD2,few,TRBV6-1,TGTGCCAGCAGTGAAGGCGGGAGGGTCGGAAAGACCCAGTACTTC,CASSEGGRVGKTQYF
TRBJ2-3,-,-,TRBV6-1,TGTGCCAGCAGTGAAGCCCACACAGATACGCAGTATTTT,CASSEAHTDTQYF
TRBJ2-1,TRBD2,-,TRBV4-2,TGTGCCAGCAGCCAAGACGTGCGGGGGGAGTACAATGAGCAGTTCTTC,CASSQDVRGEYNEQFF
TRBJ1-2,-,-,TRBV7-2,TGTGCCAGCAGGCCAGGGGTGGACTATGGCTACACCTTC,CASRPGVDYGYTF
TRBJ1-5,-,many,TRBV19,TGTGCCAGTAGTATAGATAGGAGTCAGCCCCAGCATTTT,CASSIDRSQPQHF
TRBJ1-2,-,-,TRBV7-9,TGTGCCAGCAGCTTTGGCTTCACAGGGAACCTTGAGGGCTACACCTTC,CASSFGFTGNLEGYTF
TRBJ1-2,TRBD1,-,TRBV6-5,TGTGCCAGCAGTTACTCGGGACAGGGTGGGGGCTACACCTTC,CASSYSGQGGGYTF
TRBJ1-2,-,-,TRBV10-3,TGTGCCATCAGTGAGTCAGATTCCGGTGGCTACACCTTC,CAISESDSGGYTF
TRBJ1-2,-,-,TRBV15,TGTGCCACCAGCAGGGACAGTTACGGCTACACCTTC,CATSRDSYGYTF
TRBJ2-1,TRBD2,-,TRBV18,TGTGCCAGCTCACTCGGACTAGTGAATGAGCAGTTCTTC,CASSLGLVNEQFF
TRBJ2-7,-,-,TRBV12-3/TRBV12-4,TGTGCCAGCAGCTCGACACGCTCCTACGAGCAGTACTTC,CASSSTRSYEQYF
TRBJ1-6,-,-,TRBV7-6,TGTGCCAGCAGCTTAGGTCCAGGGTCCAGCGTGTATAATTCACCCCTCCACTTT,CASSLGPGSSVYNSPLHF
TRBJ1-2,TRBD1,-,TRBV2,TGTGCCAGCAGTGAAGCGCTAGGGACAGGATATGGCTACACCTTC,CASSEALGTGYGYTF
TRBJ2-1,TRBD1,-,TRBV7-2,TGTGCCAGCAGCTCGTCGACAGGGGTATACAATGAGCAGTTCTTC,CASSSSTGVYNEQFF
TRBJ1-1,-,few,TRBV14,TGTGCCAGCAGCCAAGGGCTGGGGGCAGGTACTGAAGCTTTCTTT,CASSQGLGAGTEAFF
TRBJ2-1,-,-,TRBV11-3,TGTGCCAGCAGCTCAGGGGGGCCGGTGAATGAGCAGTTCTTC,CASSSGGPVNEQFF
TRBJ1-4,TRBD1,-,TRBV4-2,TGTGCCAGCAGCCAAGTAGGGACAGCTGAAAAACTGTTTTTT,CASSQVGTAEKLFF
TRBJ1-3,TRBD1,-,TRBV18,TGTGCCAGCTCTCTACTCACCGGGACAGGGAACTCTGGAAACACCATATATTTT,CASSLLTGTGNSGNTIYF
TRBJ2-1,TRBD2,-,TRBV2,TGTGCCAGCAGTGGTACGGAGCGGGAGTATAATGAGCAGTTCTTC,CASSGTEREYNEQFF
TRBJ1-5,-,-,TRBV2,TGTGCCAGCAGCGACTACAGGGAGCAGCCCCAGCATTTT,CASSDYREQPQHF
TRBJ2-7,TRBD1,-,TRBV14,TGTGCCAGCAGCCAACCCGGGACAGGGCTCTACGAGCAGTACTTC,CASSQPGTGLYEQYF
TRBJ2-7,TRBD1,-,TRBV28,TGTGCCAGCAGTTTGGGACAGTTTGCTGACTACGAGCAGTACTTC,CASSLGQFADYEQYF
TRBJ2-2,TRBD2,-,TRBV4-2,TGTGCCAGCAGCCAAGATTTAATAGGGCTAGCGGGAGCCGGGGAGCTGTTTTTT,CASSQDLIGLAGAGELFF
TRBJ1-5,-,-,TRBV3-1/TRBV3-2,TGTGCCAGCAGCCAAGGTCCAGGACTTCAGCCCCAGCATTTT,CASSQGPGLQPQHF
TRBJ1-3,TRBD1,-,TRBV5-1,TGCGCCAGCTCCCCGGGGGACAGCCTTAACACCATATATTTT,CASSPGDSLNTIYF
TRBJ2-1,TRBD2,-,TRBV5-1,TGCGCCAGCAGCTTGGCGGCTAGCGGGAGCAATGAGCAGTTCTTC,CASSLAASGSNEQFF
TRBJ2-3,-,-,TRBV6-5,TGTGCCAGCAGGTTAGCGGAATTCACAGATACGCAGTATTTT,CASRLAEFTDTQYF
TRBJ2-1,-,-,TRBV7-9,TGTGCCAGCAGCTTAGATCCGGGAATCAATGAGCAGTTCTTC,CASSLDPGINEQFF
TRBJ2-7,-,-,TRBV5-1,TGCGCCAGCAGCTTGCAAGGAGCACAGTACTTC,CASSLQGAQYF
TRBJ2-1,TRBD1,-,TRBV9,TGTGCCAGCAGCGCCCGAGGGACAGGGGGTAGGAATGAGCAGTTCTTC,CASSARGTGGRNEQFF
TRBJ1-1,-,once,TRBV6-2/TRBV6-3,TGTGCCAGCAGTTACTCGGAGGGGTACACTGAAGCTTTCTTT,CASSYSEGYTEAFF
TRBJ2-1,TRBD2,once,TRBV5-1,TGCGCCAGCAGGGTAGCGGGATCGAATGAGCAGTTCTTC,CASRVAGSNEQFF
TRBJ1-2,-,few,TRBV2,TGTGCCAGCAGTGAGGCGGGGTTGCATGCCTACACCTTC,CASSEAGLHAYTF
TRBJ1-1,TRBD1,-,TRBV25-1,TGTGCCAGCTCTCGACAGGGCGGCACTGAAGCTTTCTTT,CASSRQGGTEAFF
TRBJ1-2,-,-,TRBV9,TGTGCCAGCACGCCCCGGGGGGGCTATGGCTACACCTTC,CASTPRGGYGYTF
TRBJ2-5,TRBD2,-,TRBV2,TGTGCCAGCCAACTAGCGGGAGGAGAGACCCAGTACTTC,CASQLAGGETQYF
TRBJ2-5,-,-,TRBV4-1,TGCGCCAGCAGCCAAGATCGGGCAGGGGATTGGTTATCCCAAGAGACCCAGTACTTC,CASSQDRAGDWLSQETQYF
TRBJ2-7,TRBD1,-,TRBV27,TGTGCCAGCAGTGATGACAGGGGGCATGGATACGAGCAGTACTTC,CASSDDRGHGYEQYF
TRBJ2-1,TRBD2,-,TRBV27,TGTGCCAGCAGTTTACGGACTAGCGGCTACCTAACCAATGAGCAGTTCTTC,CASSLRTSGYLTNEQFF
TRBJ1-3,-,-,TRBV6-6,TGTGCCAGCAGTTACTCGGAGACTGTGGCTGGAAACACCATATATTTT,CASSYSETVAGNTIYF